This TCR beta chain was documented in a study of T-cell reconstitution after alpha-beta-depleted transplantation in children. This clonotype was recorded at least ten times. The CDR3 loop spans 15 amino acids. The ends were cut back, 5 bases at V and 2 bases at J, with 14 bases in the middle. Germline loops: CDR1 SGHRS, CDR2 YFSETQ. Unique molecular identifiers were used to barcode this TCRbeta library. TCRdb reprocessed the PCR reads via MiXCR and lists one record per CDR3 protein. The repertoire holds some 240,000 distinct CDR3 sequences, with roughly a tenth as singletons. The chain uses TRBV5-1 and TRBJ2-1, with D perhaps matching TRBD1 or TRBD2 (5 bases each). This TCR derives from a human donor who donated a stem cell graft to a child with SCID. This specimen was PBMCs from the stem cell graft donor, taken from the stem cell graft. This chain's CDR3 is CASRSEGFTYNEQFF. The CDR3 nucleotides read TGCGCCAGCAGATCCGAGGGGTTCACCTACAATGAGCAGTTCTTC.